Listed below are T cell receptor beta chains from one sample, sequenced in a study of T-cell reconstitution after alpha-beta-depleted transplantation in children. Each CDR3 protein gets one entry after TCRdb re-called the PCR reads with MiXCR. Here the sample spans fewer than 550,000 distinct CDR3 sequences, approximately 10% being singletons. The source material was PBMCs, mostly from graft donor cells, sampled 180 days after TCRalphabeta/CD19-depleted stem cell transplant. These receptors originate from a female patient aged 2-15 years who had a stem cell transplant for aplastic anemia, so the T cells may come from the graft donor. Both conserved end residues are part of each CDR3. The order of the fields is CDR3 length, clone size, V gene, J gene, D gene, CDR3 protein, CDR3 DNA. D genes are given only for firm matches. Clone size is stated in some rows and not others, as once, few, many or a class when expanded.

13,few,TRBV6-1,TRBJ1-1,NA,CASRKRYRTEAFF,TGTGCCAGCAGGAAGCGGTACAGGACTGAAGCTTTCTTT
15,few,TRBV5-1,TRBJ1-1,NA,CASSLEALQNTEAFF,TGCGCCAGCAGCCTAGAAGCACTACAGAACACTGAAGCTTTCTTT
12,few,TRBV10-3,TRBJ2-2,NA,CAIRENTGELFF,TGTGCCATCAGGGAGAACACCGGGGAGCTGTTTTTT
13,few,TRBV20-1,TRBJ1-5,TRBD1,CSASTGGGQPQHF,TGCAGTGCTTCGACAGGGGGCGGGCAGCCCCAGCATTTT
16,NA,TRBV20-1,TRBJ2-3,NA,CSALWTASISTDTQYF,TGCAGTGCCCTATGGACAGCATCCATTAGCACAGATACGCAGTATTTT
16,NA,TRBV7-2,TRBJ2-4,TRBD1,CASSLSGTGFKNIQYF,TGTGCCAGCAGCTTATCAGGGACAGGGTTCAAAAACATTCAGTACTTC
13,many,TRBV7-2,TRBJ2-4,TRBD1,CASSSGQRNIQYF,TGTGCCAGCAGCTCGGGACAGAGAAACATTCAGTACTTC
13,NA,TRBV30,TRBJ1-2,NA,CAWSPYSSGGYTF,TGTGCCTGGTCACCGTATTCCTCGGGGGGCTACACCTTC
17,NA,TRBV14,TRBJ2-3,TRBD2,CASSQAYGLAGVNTQYF,TGTGCCAGCAGCCAAGCTTACGGACTAGCGGGAGTAAATACGCAGTATTTT
14,NA,TRBV9,TRBJ1-2,TRBD1,CASSVQQGAYGYTF,TGTGCCAGCAGCGTACAACAGGGGGCATATGGCTACACCTTC
15,few,TRBV7-2,TRBJ1-3,NA,CASSLAMGNGNTIYF,TGTGCCAGCAGCTTAGCGATGGGGAATGGAAACACCATATATTTT
18,few,TRBV12-3/TRBV12-4,TRBJ1-4,TRBD1,CASSSYRDRGVPNEKLFF,TGTGCCAGCAGTTCCTACCGGGACAGGGGGGTCCCGAATGAAAAACTGTTTTTT
13,few,TRBV29-1,TRBJ2-7,NA,CSDARVSSYEQYF,TGCAGCGACGCCAGGGTGAGCTCCTACGAGCAGTACTTC
15,NA,TRBV29-1,TRBJ2-1,TRBD1,CSVVVRDRGLGEQFF,TGCAGCGTTGTAGTCCGGGACAGGGGACTCGGTGAGCAGTTCTTC
13,NA,TRBV28,TRBJ1-3,NA,CASSRAPGNTIYF,TGTGCCAGCAGTCGGGCGCCTGGAAACACCATATATTTT
13,NA,TRBV5-6,TRBJ1-1,NA,CASSYWPRTEAFF,TGTGCCAGCAGCTATTGGCCTAGAACTGAAGCTTTCTTT
15,NA,TRBV12-3/TRBV12-4,TRBJ1-2,NA,CASSLGTGTRNGYTF,TGTGCCAGCAGTTTGGGGACCGGGACAAGAAATGGCTACACCTTC
13,NA,TRBV5-1,TRBJ2-1,NA,CASSQQGPNEQFF,TGCGCCAGCAGCCAACAGGGTCCCAATGAGCAGTTCTTC
15,NA,TRBV3-1,TRBJ2-3,TRBD2,CASSSDSGRTDTQYF,TGTGCCAGCAGCTCAGATAGCGGGCGTACAGATACGCAGTATTTT
12,NA,TRBV6-2/TRBV6-3,TRBJ2-3,NA,CASSDLEDTQYF,TGTGCCAGCAGTGACCTAGAAGATACGCAGTATTTT
16,few,TRBV5-1,TRBJ1-1,NA,CASSLGWQGGSTEAFF,TGCGCCAGCAGCTTGGGATGGCAGGGAGGGAGCACTGAAGCTTTCTTT
14,NA,TRBV27,TRBJ2-5,TRBD2,CASRLGLAGETQYF,TGTGCCAGCCGGTTGGGACTAGCTGGGGAGACCCAGTACTTC
14,NA,TRBV5-1,TRBJ2-1,TRBD2,CASSSSGYYNEQFF,TGCGCCAGCAGCTCTAGCGGGTACTACAATGAGCAGTTCTTC
18,NA,TRBV7-6,TRBJ2-1,NA,CASSPLGRYPPTYNEQFF,TGTGCCAGCAGCCCCCTCGGAAGGTATCCCCCTACCTACAATGAGCAGTTCTTC
13,few,TRBV7-3,TRBJ2-7,NA,CASSPGFNYEQYF,TGTGCCAGCAGCCCAGGGTTCAACTACGAGCAGTACTTC
17,few,TRBV12-3/TRBV12-4,TRBJ2-5,TRBD1,CASSLVPLGTGEETQYF,TGTGCCAGCAGTTTAGTCCCCCTCGGGACAGGGGAGGAGACCCAGTACTTC
19,many,TRBV6-2/TRBV6-3,TRBJ2-4,NA,CASSRVNPGSQGTKNIQYF,TGTGCCAGCAGTCGGGTTAATCCCGGGTCCCAAGGTACCAAAAACATTCAGTACTTC
16,NA,TRBV7-2,TRBJ2-2,TRBD2,CASSGLAGENTGELFF,TGTGCCAGCAGCGGGCTAGCGGGGGAGAACACCGGGGAGCTGTTTTTT
15,many,TRBV28,TRBJ2-1,TRBD2,CASSPLTSGQNEQFF,TGTGCCAGCAGCCCCTTGACTAGCGGGCAGAATGAGCAGTTCTTC
16,NA,TRBV6-1,TRBJ2-1,TRBD2,CASRQTSVRSNNEQFF,TGTGCCAGCAGGCAAACTAGCGTCCGATCAAACAATGAGCAGTTCTTC
13,many,TRBV5-1,TRBJ2-1,NA,CASSKQAYNEQFF,TGCGCCAGCAGCAAGCAGGCCTACAATGAGCAGTTCTTC
15,many,TRBV12-3/TRBV12-4,TRBJ2-2,NA,CASSFRGRDTGELFF,TGTGCCAGCAGTTTCAGGGGCAGGGACACCGGGGAGCTGTTTTTT
13,NA,TRBV20-1,TRBJ1-5,NA,CSATRGGNQPQHF,TGCAGTGCTACCCGGGGTGGGAATCAGCCCCAGCATTTT
13,NA,TRBV10-3,TRBJ2-1,TRBD1,CDISELGGQRQFF,TGTGACATCAGTGAGTTAGGGGGACAGCGGCAGTTCTTC
18,NA,TRBV6-2/TRBV6-3,TRBJ2-1,NA,CASSSLQVRGPVYNEQFF,TGTGCCAGCAGTTCCCTTCAGGTTCGAGGGCCGGTATACAATGAGCAGTTCTTC
14,many,TRBV5-1,TRBJ2-2,TRBD1,CASTGQVGTGELFF,TGCGCCAGCACCGGACAGGTCGGGACCGGGGAGCTGTTTTTT
17,many,TRBV10-3,TRBJ2-4,TRBD2,CAISEPGLAGNKNIQYF,TGTGCCATCAGTGAACCGGGACTAGCGGGTAACAAAAACATTCAGTACTTC
15,few,TRBV19,TRBJ2-3,TRBD2,CASSIGGGSTDTQYF,TGTGCCAGTAGTATAGGCGGGGGGAGCACAGATACGCAGTATTTT